Presented here are 32 T cell receptor beta chains from one specimen sequenced in a study of CD8 T cells in ankylosing spondylitis. TCRdb analysed the 5' RACE reads with MiXCR anew, one entry per CDR3 protein. The table includes more than 150,000 distinct CDR3 sequences, about 13% detected once. Sample: blood, either unsorted or a sorted T cell fraction (not recorded which). All receptors come from a male donor with ankylosing spondylitis or in good health (not recorded which).

This clonotype was counted between two and nine times. The DNA for the CDR3 is TGTGCCAGCAGTCCCTCCTGGACTGGGAGCTACGAGCAGTACTTC. Encoded protein: CASSPSWTGSYEQYF. The V call is TRBV27, the J call TRBJ2-7, with D tentatively TRBD2 (5 bases). V shed 5 bases and J shed 3 bases, with 17 bases lying between them. From germline, CDR1 is MNHEY and CDR2 SMNVEV (reference sequence). CDR3 length equals 15 residues.

This clonotype is classed as medium-sized. V usage is TRBV25-1 and J usage is TRBJ2-3; a possible D gene is TRBD1 (6 bases). V was cut by 6 bases and J by 2 bases, with 12 bases left in between. The CDR3 spans 14 residues. Germline CDR1 MGHDK, CDR2 SYGVNS. This chain's CDR3 is CASSREGVTDTQYF. In nucleotides, the CDR3 is TGTGCCAGCAGCCGAGAGGGGGTCACAGATACGCAGTATTTT.

The sample holds many counts of this clonotype. This sequence joins TRBV4-1 and TRBJ1-5, with 7 bases that match TRBD1. The CDR3 has 16 amino acids. V gave up 0 bases and J gave up 0 bases; unmatched junction bases: 2. Germline CDR1 is MGHRA and CDR2 is YSYEKL. Here the CDR3 reads CASSQEGQNSNQPQHF. CDR3 in DNA: TGCGCCAGCAGCCAAGAGGGACAGAATAGCAATCAGCCCCAGCATTTT.

The V gene is TRBV20-1, the J gene TRBJ2-7; TRBD2 matches at 7 bases. The germline gives CDR1 DFQATT, CDR2 SNEGSKA (reference sequence). V gave up 5 bases and J gave up 0 bases; unmatched junction bases: 7. The CDR3 loop spans 14 amino acids. DNA of the CDR3: TGCAGTGCTTGGGAGCGGGGCCTCTCCTACGAGCAGTACTTC. It codes for CSAWERGLSYEQYF.

V and J are TRBV27 and TRBJ2-7; 10 bases line up with TRBD1. The J segment lost 3 bases and the V segment lost 4 bases, leaving 9 bases of the junction unmatched. CDR3 length: 16 amino acids. Germline values: CDR1 MNHEY, CDR2 SMNVEV (reference sequence). The chain's CDR3 is CASSSGTGVELYEQYF. Here the CDR3 DNA reads TGTGCCAGCAGTTCCGGGACAGGGGTAGAACTCTACGAGCAGTACTTC.

The rearrangement uses TRBV5-1 and TRBJ2-7; 7 bases agree with TRBD1. CDR3 size: 16 residues. In germline, CDR1 is SGHRS, CDR2 YFSETQ. V lost 0 bases to trimming and J lost 7 bases; unmatched junction nucleotides: 13. The CDR3 spells CASSLGPERGGEEQYF. The CDR3, as DNA: TGCGCCAGCAGCTTGGGCCCCGAGAGAGGGGGCGAAGAGCAGTACTTC.

This clonotype was observed a few times. CDR3 in DNA: TGCAGTGCTCTCCTCAGGGCCGGCGCTGAAGCTTTCTTT. Protein sequence: CSALLRAGAEAFF. The chain is built from TRBV20-1 and TRBJ1-1; weak D call: TRBD1 (5 bases). Germline CDR1 is DFQATT and CDR2 is SNEGSKA (reference sequence). The CDR3 covers 13 residues. V gave up 5 bases and J gave up 6 bases, with 16 bases separating them.

V usage is TRBV4-1 and J usage is TRBJ1-6; D gene ambiguous. Trimming took off 1 base at V and 6 bases at J, with 7 bases between the two ends. CDR1 is MGHRA, CDR2 YSYEKL, per germline. CDR3 length: 14 residues. CDR3 protein: CASSQAIGNSPLHF. Here the CDR3 DNA reads TGCGCCAGCAGCCAAGCAATCGGTAATTCACCCCTCCACTTT.

In its sample, this clonotype was seen once. At one end the junction does not follow the germline gene, possibly because of a read error. CDR3 bases: TGTGGCAGCAGCGTACTAGCGGGAGGCCAAGAGACCCAGTACTTC. It is translated as CGSSVLAGGQETQYF. The rearrangement uses TRBV5-6 and TRBJ2-5, with 12 bases identical to TRBD2. Germline V lookup: CDR1 SGHDT, CDR2 YYEEEE. The CDR3 sequence is 15 residues long.

This clonotype was recorded at least ten times. V gene TRBV5-1 combines with J gene TRBJ2-2; TRBD2 is a possible D gene (6 bases). The germline V and J ends were trimmed by 3 bases and 0 bases, with 15 bases remaining between them. Germline V gene sequence: CDR1 SGHRS, CDR2 YFSETQ. The CDR3 totals 17 residues. CDR3: CASSSPRGEPNTGELFF. The CDR3 region has the DNA TGCGCCAGCAGCTCCCCGCGCGGGGAGCCGAACACCGGGGAGCTGTTTTTT. Full variable domain (rest looked up from reference TRBV5-1 and TRBJ2-2): KAGVTQTPRYLIKTRGQQVTLSCSPISGHRSVSWYQQTPGQGLQFLFEYFSETQRNKGNFPGRFSGRQFSNSRSEMNVSTLELGDSALYLCASSSPRGEPNTGELFFGEGSRLTVL.

V gene TRBV4-1 combines with J gene TRBJ2-5, with TRBD1 matching over 7 bases. J lost 5 bases, V lost 0 bases, and 6 bases had no gene match. The length of the CDR3 is 15 residues. CDR1 and CDR2 from the germline V gene are MGHRA and YSYEKL. The CDR3 DNA is TGCGCCAGCAGCCAAGAGCCGGGACAGCGGGAGACCCAGTACTTC. It specifies CASSQEPGQRETQYF.

The chain uses TRBV10-1 and TRBJ2-1; 8 bases fit TRBD2. The CDR3 runs to 13 residues. The J segment lost 6 bases and the V segment lost 8 bases, leaving 6 bases of the junction unmatched. Looked up from germline, CDR1 is WNHNN and CDR2 is SYGVQD (reference sequence). CDR3 sequence (DNA): TGCGCCAGCCAAGCCGGGACTAGCAATGAGCAGTTCTTC. Encoded protein: CASQAGTSNEQFF.

The chain uses TRBV6-1 and TRBJ2-7, with a possible D match to TRBD1 (6 bases). From germline, CDR1 is MNHNS and CDR2 SASEGT. Trimming stripped 5 bases from V and 4 bases from J, with 21 bases between. This CDR3 is built from 16 residues. The CDR3 DNA reads as TGTGCCAGCAGTACAGAACCGGGACACGAAAGGTACGAGCAGTACTTC. Its translation: CASSTEPGHERYEQYF.

The chain has TRBV15 and TRBJ1-1, with unresolved D. The V gene's germline CDR1 is LNHNV and CDR2 YYDKDF (reference sequence). The CDR3 extends over 13 amino acids. Trimming left V 1 base short and J 6 bases short, with 9 bases between. The CDR3 DNA reads as TGTGCCACCAGCAGAGTTAGTATCCCTGAAGCTTTCTTT. It specifies CATSRVSIPEAFF. Based on the CDR3 plus reference TRBV15 and TRBJ1-1, the full variable domain is DAMVIQNPRYQVTQFGKPVTLSCSQTLNHNVMYWYQQKSSQAPKLLFHYYDKDFNNEADTPDNFQSRRPNTSFCFLDIRSPGLGDTAMYLCATSRVSIPEAFFGQGTRLTVV.

This clonotype was seen ten or more times. V gene TRBV24-1 combines with J gene TRBJ2-3; a weak D match, TRBD2 (5 bases). Germline loops: CDR1 KGHDR, CDR2 SFDVKD. CDR3 size: 13 residues. Deletions cut 4 bases from V and 4 bases from J, with 8 bases between. CDR3 in amino acids: CATSDGIADTQYF. CDR3 DNA sequence: TGTGCCACCAGTGACGGGATAGCAGATACGCAGTATTTT.

This clonotype was picked up a small number of times. The V call is TRBV6-1, the J call TRBJ1-6; tentatively, D is TRBD1 (5 bases). Per the germline V gene, CDR1 is MNHNS and CDR2 is SASEGT. This CDR3 contains 15 residues. V was clipped by 4 bases and J by 2 bases, with 9 bases between them. This chain's CDR3 is CASSVGPTYNSPLHF. CDR3 in DNA: TGTGCCAGCAGTGTGGGACCGACCTATAATTCACCCCTCCACTTT.

V gene TRBV10-3 combines with J gene TRBJ2-1; weak D call: TRBD2 (5 bases). Germline V lookup: CDR1 ENHRY, CDR2 SYGVKD. V lost 0 bases, J lost 8 bases, and 5 bases lay in between. The CDR3 covers 12 residues. CDR3 nucleotide sequence: TGTGCCATCAGTGAGTCCGGGGATGAGCAGTTCTTC. Its protein is CAISESGDEQFF.

This clonotype has only a few counts. The chain has TRBV4-2 and TRBJ2-5; D gene ambiguous. The CDR3 is 15 residues long. V lost 0 bases and J 2 bases, leaving 10 bases between the germline ends. Germline V gives CDR1 LGHNA, CDR2 YNFKEQ. CDR3: CASSQDPAAQETQYF. The CDR3 DNA sequence: TGTGCCAGCAGCCAAGATCCGGCGGCACAAGAGACCCAGTACTTC.

This clonotype was recorded a few times. V gene TRBV3-1 combines with J gene TRBJ1-1; 7 nucleotides agree with TRBD1. The germline V gene encodes CDR1 LGHDT and CDR2 YNNKEL (reference sequence). Losses at the gene ends were 5 bases for V and 1 base for J; bases not matched to a gene: 10. The CDR3 is 16 amino acids. The CDR3 is CASSTPQQGPNTEAFF. DNA of the CDR3: TGTGCCAGCAGCACCCCCCAACAGGGGCCGAACACTGAAGCTTTCTTT.

This clonotype was seen more than once but under ten times. The chain couples TRBV18 to TRBJ2-1; no reliable D call. The CDR3 is made up of 14 amino acids. Germline values: CDR1 KGHSH, CDR2 LQKENI. V shed 3 bases and J shed 5 bases, with 11 bases lying between them. CDR3 nucleotides: TGTGCCAGCTCACCTTCGACCCATGACAATGAGCAGTTCTTC. The encoded protein is CASSPSTHDNEQFF.

In its sample, this clonotype was seen a few times. The chain joins TRBV10-3 to TRBJ1-1, with 7 nucleotides matching TRBD1. After removal of 1 base from V and 8 bases from J, the junction contained 1 base not matched to a gene. The CDR3 extends over 12 amino acids. Germline loops: CDR1 ENHRY, CDR2 SYGVKD. CDR3 in DNA: TGTGCCATCAGTGAGTTGGACAGGGAAGCTTTCTTT. As protein: CAISELDREAFF.

This clonotype was seen a few times. The rearrangement joins TRBV7-2 to TRBJ2-7; 10 bases fit TRBD1. Trimming took 5 bases from V and 3 from J; bases not matched to a gene: 13. CDR3 length: 17 amino acids. CDR1 SGHTA and CDR2 FQGNSA come from the germline V gene. The CDR3 loop is CASSPGFGQGENYEQYF. The CDR3 DNA follows: TGTGCCAGCAGCCCCGGATTCGGACAGGGGGAGAACTACGAGCAGTACTTC. Full variable domain (rest looked up from reference TRBV7-2 and TRBJ2-7): GAGVSQSPSNKVTEKGKDVELRCDPISGHTALYWYRQSLGQGLEFLIYFQGNSAPDKSGLPSDRFSAERTGGSVSTLTIQRTQQEDSAVYLCASSPGFGQGENYEQYFGPGTRLTVT.

V and J are TRBV2 and TRBJ2-3, with D perhaps TRBD1 (6 bases). Germline lookup yields CDR1 SNHLY and CDR2 FYNNEI. Trimming cost V 6 bases and J 4 bases, with 14 bases left between them. This CDR3 contains 14 residues. For the CDR3, the DNA is TGTGCCAGCAGCCGTGGGGGCGACGCAGATACGCAGTATTTT. This translates into CASSRGGDADTQYF.

There are a few counts of this clonotype. V is TRBV13 and J is TRBJ2-1; 10 nucleotides match TRBD2. CDR3 length: 17 amino acids. In germline, CDR1 is PRHDT, CDR2 FYEKMQ (reference sequence). V dropped 3 bases and J dropped 7; count of bases not matched to a gene: 12. CDR3 DNA: TGTGCCAGCAGCTTGACTCGAAGCGGGAGGGCCAGAAATGAGCAGTTCTTC. Amino acids: CASSLTRSGRARNEQFF.

The chain carries TRBV27 and TRBJ1-2, with 10 bases that match TRBD1. This CDR3 has 15 residues. The germline V gene has CDR1 MNHEY and CDR2 SMNVEV (reference sequence). Trimming at V came to 3 bases and at J to 4 bases, leaving 5 bases not matched to a gene. The CDR3 nucleotides read TGTGCCAGCAGTTTGCGGACAGGGGGGACCTATGGCTACACCTTC. Translated: CASSLRTGGTYGYTF.

The V and J genes are TRBV7-9 and TRBJ2-7, with D tentatively TRBD2 (6 bases). CDR1 SEHNR and CDR2 FQNEAQ come from the germline V gene (reference sequence). This CDR3 spans 12 amino acids. V lost 7 bases, J lost 3 bases, and 10 bases lay in between. Here the CDR3 DNA reads TGTGCCAGCACCCCCGGGGGCTACGAGCAGTACTTC. As protein: CASTPGGYEQYF.

There are many counts of this clonotype. This chain links TRBV7-9 with TRBJ2-7, with TRBD1 matching over 9 bases. The J segment lost 5 bases and the V segment lost 5 bases, leaving 7 bases of the junction unmatched. From germline, CDR1 is SEHNR and CDR2 FQNEAQ (reference sequence). This CDR3 region has 14 residues. Here the CDR3 reads CASSPRDRVDEQYF. The CDR3 DNA reads TGTGCCAGCAGCCCCCGGGACAGGGTAGACGAGCAGTACTTC.

The chain uses TRBV2 and TRBJ2-5, with 8 bases lining up with TRBD2. Looked up from germline, CDR1 is SNHLY and CDR2 is FYNNEI. The CDR3 has 13 residues. V lost 8 bases to trimming and J lost 1 base; unmatched junction nucleotides: 3. CDR3 in DNA: TGTGCCAGCGAAAGCGGGGGCCAAGAGACCCAGTACTTC. Protein product: CASESGGQETQYF.

V is TRBV30 and J is TRBJ1-4; D gene unclear. The V end lost 3 bases, the J end lost 4 bases, and 9 bases lay between the germline ends. CDR1 and CDR2 from the germline V gene are GTSNPN and SVGIG (reference sequence). The CDR3 covers 13 residues. CDR3 bases: TGTGCCTGGAGACCACGGATTAATGAAAAACTGTTTTTT. Translated: CAWRPRINEKLFF.

This chain connects TRBV6-2 or TRBV6-3 to TRBJ2-2; 9 positions match TRBD1. This CDR3 is built from 14 residues. V lost 9 bases and J lost 2; bases outside the gene matches: 4. Germline V CDR1 and CDR2: MNHEY, SVGEGT. The CDR3 DNA sequence: TGTGCCAGTACAGGGGGCCGCAACACCGGGGAGCTGTTTTTT. Encoded protein: CASTGGRNTGELFF.

This clonotype was seen a few times. DNA of the CDR3: TGCAGCGTCTTGACTAGCGGGGGGCCCCCCCACTCCTACAATGAGCAGTTCTTC. It encodes CSVLTSGGPPHSYNEQFF. The chain is built from TRBV29-1 and TRBJ2-1; TRBD2 aligns across 13 bases. Germline V CDR1 and CDR2: SQVTM, ANQGSEA. Trimming took 6 bases from V and 0 from J; bases not matched to a gene: 11. This CDR3 spans 18 amino acids.

In this sample, this clonotype turned up a few times. This chain links TRBV7-2 with TRBJ2-7; TRBD2 matches 8 bases. The CDR3 runs to 15 residues. Germline V CDR1 and CDR2: SGHTA, FQGNSA. J was trimmed by 2 bases and V by 5 bases; bases with no gene match: 8. The CDR3 DNA reads as TGTGCCAGCAGCGCAACTAGCGGTCTCACCTACGAGCAGTACTTC. Residues: CASSATSGLTYEQYF.